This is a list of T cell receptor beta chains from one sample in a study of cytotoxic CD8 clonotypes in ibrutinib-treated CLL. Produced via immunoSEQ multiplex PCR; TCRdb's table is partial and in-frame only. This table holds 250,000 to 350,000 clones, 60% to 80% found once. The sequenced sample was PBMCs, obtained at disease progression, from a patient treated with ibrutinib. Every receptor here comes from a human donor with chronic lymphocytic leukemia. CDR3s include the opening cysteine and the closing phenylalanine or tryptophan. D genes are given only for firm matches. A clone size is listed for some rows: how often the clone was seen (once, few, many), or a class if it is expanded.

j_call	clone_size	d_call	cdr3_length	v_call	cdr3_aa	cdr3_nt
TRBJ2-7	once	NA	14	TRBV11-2	CASSLGWGPYEQYF	TGTGCCAGCAGCTTAGGATGGGGACCGTACGAGCAGTACTTC
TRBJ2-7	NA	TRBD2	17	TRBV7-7	CASSFRPFLAGTGEQYF	TGTGCCAGCAGCTTTCGTCCGTTCCTAGCGGGGACGGGGGAGCAGTACTTC
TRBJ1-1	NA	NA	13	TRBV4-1	CASRLNLDTEAFF	TGCGCCAGCAGACTGAACTTGGACACTGAAGCTTTCTTT
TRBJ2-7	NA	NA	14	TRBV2	CASSAAFTNTEQYF	TGTGCCAGCAGTGCAGCGTTCACCAACACGGAGCAGTACTTC
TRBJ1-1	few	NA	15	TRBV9	CASSASSGGGTEAFF	TGTGCCAGCAGCGCCTCGTCGGGGGGGGGCACTGAAGCTTTCTTT
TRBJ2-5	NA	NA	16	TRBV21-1	CASSKTAPHRQETQYF	TGTGCCAGCAGCAAAACCGCGCCTCACCGACAAGAGACCCAGTACTTC
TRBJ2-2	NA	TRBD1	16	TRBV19	CASSIGTGAPPGELFF	TGTGCCAGTAGTATAGGGACAGGGGCGCCCCCCGGGGAGCTGTTTTTT
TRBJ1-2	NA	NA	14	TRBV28	CASDRPDGNYGYTF	TGTGCCAGCGATAGACCCGATGGGAACTATGGCTACACCTTC
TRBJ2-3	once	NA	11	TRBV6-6	CASSYAPRGYF	TGTGCCAGCAGTTACGCCCCTCGCGGTTATTTT
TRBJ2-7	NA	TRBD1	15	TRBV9	CASSPTGQVSYEQYF	TGTGCCAGCAGCCCCACCGGACAGGTCTCCTACGAGCAGTACTTC
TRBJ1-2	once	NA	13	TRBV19	CASSGRETMGYTF	TGTGCCAGTAGTGGCCGGGAGACCATGGGCTACACCTTC
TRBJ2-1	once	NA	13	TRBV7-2	CASGARNYNEQFF	TGTGCCAGCGGAGCGCGAAACTACAATGAGCAGTTCTTC
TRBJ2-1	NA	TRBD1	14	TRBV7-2	CASSWRGQGDEQFF	TGTGCCAGCAGCTGGAGAGGACAGGGAGATGAGCAGTTCTTC
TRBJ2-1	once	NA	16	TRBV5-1	CASSRVLQSSYNEQFF	TGCGCCAGCAGCCGAGTGTTACAGAGCTCCTACAATGAGCAGTTCTTC
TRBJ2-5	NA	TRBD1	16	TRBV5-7	CASSLGQGMYQETQYF	TGTGCCAGCAGCTTAGGACAGGGGATGTACCAAGAGACCCAGTACTTC
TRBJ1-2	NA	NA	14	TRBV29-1	CSVVEGREAGGYTF	TGCAGCGTTGTTGAGGGCAGGGAAGCGGGTGGCTACACCTTC
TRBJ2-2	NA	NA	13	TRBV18	CASSSQGPGELFF	TGTGCCAGCTCATCGCAGGGGCCCGGGGAGCTGTTTTTT
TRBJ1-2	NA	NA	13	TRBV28	CASIHTGNRGYTF	TGTGCCAGCATCCACACAGGGAACCGTGGCTACACCTTC
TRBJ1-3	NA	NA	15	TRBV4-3	CASSQRGFSGNTIYF	TGCGCCAGCAGCCAAAGGGGGTTCTCTGGAAACACCATATATTTT
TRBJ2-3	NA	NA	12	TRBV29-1	CSVLSGAGTQYF	TGCAGCGTTCTCTCCGGAGCCGGTACGCAGTATTTT
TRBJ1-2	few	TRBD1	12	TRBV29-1	CSVTGASYGYTF	TGCAGCGTCACAGGGGCCAGCTATGGCTACACCTTC
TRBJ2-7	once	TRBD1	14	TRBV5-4	CASSLDRGSYEQYF	TGTGCCAGCAGCCTAGACAGGGGGTCCTACGAGCAGTACTTC
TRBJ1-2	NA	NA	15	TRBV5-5	CASSLAWDLNYGYTF	TGTGCCAGCAGCTTGGCCTGGGACCTCAACTATGGCTACACCTTC
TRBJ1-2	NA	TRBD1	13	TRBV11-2	CASSLDRGYGYTF	TGTGCCAGCAGTTTGGACAGGGGCTATGGCTACACCTTC
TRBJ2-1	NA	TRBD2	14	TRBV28	CASRGGRGYNEQFF	TGTGCCAGCAGGGGCGGGAGGGGATACAATGAGCAGTTCTTC
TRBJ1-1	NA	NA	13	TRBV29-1	CSVVGPTGGEAFF	TGCAGCGTTGTCGGACCGACGGGAGGTGAAGCTTTCTTT
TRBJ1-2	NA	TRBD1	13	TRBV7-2	CASSLGQGAGYTF	TGTGCCAGCAGCCTAGGACAGGGGGCGGGCTACACCTTC
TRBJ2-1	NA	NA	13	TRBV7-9	CASSLLGPVEQFF	TGTGCCAGCAGCCTACTAGGCCCGGTTGAGCAGTTCTTC
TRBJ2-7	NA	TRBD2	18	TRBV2	CASRDTSGGEMRGYEQYF	TGTGCCAGCAGAGACACTAGCGGGGGAGAGATGCGAGGGTACGAGCAGTACTTC
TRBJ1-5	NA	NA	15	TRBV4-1	CASSQMGHVNQPQHF	TGCGCCAGCAGCCAAATGGGGCACGTTAATCAGCCCCAGCATTTT
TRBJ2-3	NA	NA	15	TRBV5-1	CASSYRQARGDTQYF	TGCGCCAGCAGCTATAGACAGGCCCGAGGTGATACGCAGTATTTT
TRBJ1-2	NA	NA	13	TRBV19	CASSTTALYGYTF	TGTGCCAGTAGTACGACAGCCCTCTATGGCTACACCTTC
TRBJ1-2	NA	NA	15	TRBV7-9	CASSLAYPRPDGYTF	TGTGCCAGCAGCTTAGCATACCCCCGGCCGGATGGCTACACCTTC
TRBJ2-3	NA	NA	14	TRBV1	CTSRRIPGTDTQYF	TGCACCAGCAGACGGATACCTGGGACAGATACGCAGTATTTT
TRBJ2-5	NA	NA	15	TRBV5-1	CASSSQGSPRETQYF	TGCGCCAGCAGCTCCCAGGGGAGCCCCCGAGAGACCCAGTACTTC
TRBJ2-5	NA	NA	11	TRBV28	CASTRGKTQYF	TGTGCCAGCACGCGTGGGAAGACCCAGTACTTC
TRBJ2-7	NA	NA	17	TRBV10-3	CAISESSIWTASYEQYF	TGTGCCATCAGTGAGTCATCTATATGGACGGCATCCTACGAGCAGTACTTC
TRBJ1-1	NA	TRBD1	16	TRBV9	CASSVGSGGVWTEAFF	TGTGCCAGCAGCGTAGGTTCAGGGGGCGTTTGGACTGAAGCTTTCTTT
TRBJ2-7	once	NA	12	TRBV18	CASSFPAYEQYF	TGTGCCAGCTCCTTCCCCGCCTACGAGCAGTACTTC
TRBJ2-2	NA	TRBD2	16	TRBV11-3	CASSSTSGRRTGELFF	TGTGCCAGCAGCTCCACTAGCGGGAGGAGGACCGGGGAGCTGTTTTTT
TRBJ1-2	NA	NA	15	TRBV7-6	CASSTRDRANYGYTF	TGTGCCAGCAGCACGCGGGATCGAGCTAACTATGGCTACACCTTC
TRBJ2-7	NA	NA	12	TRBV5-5	CASSLGSFEQYF	TGTGCCAGCAGCCTCGGGTCGTTCGAGCAGTACTTC
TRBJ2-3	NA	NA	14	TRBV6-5	CASSYRDNGDTQYF	TGTGCCAGCAGTTACCGGGATAATGGCGATACGCAGTATTTT
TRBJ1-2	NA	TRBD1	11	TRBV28	CAGGTVNGYTF	TGTGCCGGGGGGACAGTTAATGGCTACACCTTC
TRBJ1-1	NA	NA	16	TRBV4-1	CASSQVGRGKNTEAFF	TGCGCCAGCAGCCAAGTTGGTAGGGGGAAAAACACTGAAGCTTTCTTT
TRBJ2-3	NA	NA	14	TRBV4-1	CASSSLPTPDTQYF	TGCGCCAGCAGCTCCCTACCGACGCCAGATACGCAGTATTTT
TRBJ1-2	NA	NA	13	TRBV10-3	CAISGKTGSGYTF	TGTGCCATCAGTGGCAAAACAGGGAGTGGCTACACCTTC
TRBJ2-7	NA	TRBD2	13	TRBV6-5	CASSYRAGDEQYF	TGTGCCAGCAGTTATAGAGCGGGAGACGAGCAGTACTTC
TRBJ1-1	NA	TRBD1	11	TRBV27	CASSQGVEAFF	TGTGCCAGCAGTCAGGGGGTTGAAGCTTTCTTT
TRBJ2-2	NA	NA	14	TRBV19	CASTSGTYTGELFF	TGTGCCAGTACCTCGGGGACCTACACCGGGGAGCTGTTTTTT
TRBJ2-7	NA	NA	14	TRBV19	CASSPQASRHEQYF	TGTGCCAGTAGTCCTCAGGCTAGCCGCCACGAGCAGTACTTC
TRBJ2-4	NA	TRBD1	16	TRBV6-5	CASSYSSRQGWNIQYF	TGTGCCAGCAGTTACTCCTCTCGACAGGGGTGGAACATTCAGTACTTC
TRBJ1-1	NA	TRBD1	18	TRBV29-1	CSVRAFGTGVMVNTEAFF	TGCAGCGTTAGGGCATTCGGGACAGGGGTTATGGTGAACACTGAAGCTTTCTTT
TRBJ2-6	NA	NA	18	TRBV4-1	CASSQIRGTLSGANVLTF	TGCGCCAGCAGCCAAATACGCGGGACGCTCTCTGGGGCCAACGTCCTGACTTTC
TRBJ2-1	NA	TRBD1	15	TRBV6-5	CASSYDRVPYNEQFF	TGTGCCAGCAGTTACGACAGGGTCCCCTACAATGAGCAGTTCTTC
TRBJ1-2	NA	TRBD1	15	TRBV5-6	CASSLAYRGDYGYTF	TGTGCCAGCAGCTTGGCTTACAGGGGAGACTATGGCTACACCTTC
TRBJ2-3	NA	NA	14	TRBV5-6	CASSFSPATDTQYF	TGTGCCAGCAGCTTCTCCCCAGCTACAGATACGCAGTATTTT
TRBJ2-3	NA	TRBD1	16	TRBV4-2	CASSQDRGQVTDTQYF	TGTGCCAGCAGCCAAGATAGGGGGCAGGTCACAGATACGCAGTATTTT
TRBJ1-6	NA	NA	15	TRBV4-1	CASSQTGDYNSPLHF	TGCGCCAGCAGCCAGACGGGGGATTATAATTCACCCCTCCACTTT
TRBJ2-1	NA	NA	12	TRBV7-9	CASSQTHNEQFF	TGTGCCAGCAGCCAAACTCACAATGAGCAGTTCTTC